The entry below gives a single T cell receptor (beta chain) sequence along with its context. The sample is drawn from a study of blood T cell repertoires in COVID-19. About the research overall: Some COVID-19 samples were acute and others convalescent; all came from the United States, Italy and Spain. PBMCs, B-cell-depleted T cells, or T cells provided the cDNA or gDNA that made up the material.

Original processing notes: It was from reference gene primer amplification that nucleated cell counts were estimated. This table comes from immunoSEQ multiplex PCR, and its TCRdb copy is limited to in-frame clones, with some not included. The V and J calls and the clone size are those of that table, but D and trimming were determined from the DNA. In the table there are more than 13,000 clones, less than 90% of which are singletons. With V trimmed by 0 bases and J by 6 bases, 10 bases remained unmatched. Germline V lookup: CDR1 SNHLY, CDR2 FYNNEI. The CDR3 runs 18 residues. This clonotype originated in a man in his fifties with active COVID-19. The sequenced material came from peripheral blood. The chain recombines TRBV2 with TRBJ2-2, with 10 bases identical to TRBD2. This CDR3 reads CASSEALRLAGVAGELFF. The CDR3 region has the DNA TGTGCCAGCAGTGAAGCGCTTCGGCTAGCGGGGGTGGCCGGGGAGCTGTTTTTT.